A selection of T cell receptor beta chains follows, all from one sample in a study of T cell repertoires in cytomegalovirus infection. These TCRs' antigens remain unknown. TCRdb re-called the reads with MiXCR, one entry per CDR3 protein. The sample consists of about 130,000 distinct CDR3 sequences, 20% to 30% of them appearing once. The sequenced material came from PBMCs, sequenced either directly or after in vitro stimulation (not recorded which). All receptors come from a human donor in good health (CMV status not recorded). Some clones in this sample may be carry-over from other donors' samples. Both conserved end residues are part of each CDR3. D genes are given only for firm matches. A row's size may be missing; if present it is once, few, many or a size class.

TRBV4-3	TRBD1	TRBJ2-2	NA	CASSQGTGDFPGELFF	TGCGCCAGCAGCCAGGGGACAGGGGATTTTCCCGGGGAGCTGTTTTTT
TRBV7-9	TRBD1	TRBJ1-2	few	CASSLEGGNYGYTF	TGTGCCAGCAGCTTAGAAGGGGGCAACTATGGCTACACCTTC
TRBV11-3	NA	TRBJ2-1	NA	CASSYVGQVNYNEQFF	TGTGCCAGCAGCTACGTCGGGCAGGTTAACTACAATGAGCAGTTCTTC
TRBV12-3/TRBV12-4	NA	TRBJ1-5	many	CASSGGGNSNQPQHF	TGTGCCAGCAGTGGCGGGGGCAATAGCAATCAGCCCCAGCATTTT
TRBV18	NA	TRBJ2-6	once	CASSPPGPEVLAF	TGTGCCAGCTCACCACCTGGTCCCGAGGTCCTGGCTTTC
TRBV7-9	NA	TRBJ1-5	many	CASSQGSPGRGNQPQHF	TGTGCCAGCAGTCAAGGGTCACCGGGACGAGGCAATCAGCCCCAGCATTTT
TRBV28	NA	TRBJ2-7	NA	CASSEGGQSYEQYF	TGTGCCAGCAGTGAGGGCGGACAGTCCTACGAGCAGTACTTC
TRBV19	TRBD2	TRBJ2-3	NA	CASSPLAGERTDTQYF	TGTGCCAGTAGTCCACTAGCGGGAGAGAGAACAGATACGCAGTATTTT
TRBV20-1	NA	TRBJ1-5	NA	CSASIARANQPQHF	TGCAGTGCTAGTATAGCCCGAGCCAATCAGCCCCAGCATTTT
TRBV25-1	TRBD1	TRBJ2-5	few	CASRSHGTGKETQYF	TGTGCCAGCAGGTCCCACGGGACAGGGAAAGAGACCCAGTACTTC
TRBV3-1	NA	TRBJ1-1	NA	CASSTNPGTEAFF	TGTGCCAGCAGCACTAACCCCGGAACTGAAGCTTTCTTT
TRBV2	NA	TRBJ2-2	few	CASTQTLNTGELFF	TGTGCCAGCACCCAGACACTAAACACCGGGGAGCTGTTTTTT
TRBV6-2/TRBV6-3	TRBD1	TRBJ2-2	many	CASRRTGSPPGELFF	TGTGCCAGCAGGAGGACAGGGTCTCCCCCCGGGGAGCTGTTTTTT
TRBV27	TRBD2	TRBJ2-7	many	CASSFWRERAYEQYF	TGTGCCAGCAGCTTCTGGCGGGAGCGCGCCTACGAGCAGTACTTC
TRBV5-3	NA	TRBJ1-1	NA	CARSLDIVTGSAEAFF	TGTGCCAGAAGCTTGGATATTGTTACGGGGTCAGCTGAAGCTTTCTTT
TRBV7-2	NA	TRBJ2-7	many	CASSISLYEQYF	TGTGCCAGCAGCATTTCCCTCTACGAGCAGTACTTC
TRBV7-2	NA	TRBJ2-7	many	CASSPRHEQYF	TGTGCCAGCAGCCCCAGACACGAGCAGTACTTC
TRBV6-5	NA	TRBJ2-2	few	CASSYGGGTGELFF	TGTGCCAGCAGTTACGGGGGAGGTACCGGGGAGCTGTTTTTT
TRBV11-2	NA	TRBJ1-2	NA	CASSSQGYGYTF	TGTGCCAGCAGCAGTCAGGGGTATGGCTACACCTTC
TRBV28	TRBD1	TRBJ2-7	few	CASSPGGQGTLYEQYF	TGTGCCAGCAGTCCCGGTGGACAGGGAACCCTATACGAGCAGTACTTC
TRBV18	NA	TRBJ1-2	NA	CASSPEQGTVYGYTF	TGTGCCAGCTCACCAGAACAGGGAACAGTGTATGGCTACACCTTC
TRBV12-3/TRBV12-4	NA	TRBJ1-6	NA	CASSPRAYNSPLHF	TGTGCCAGCAGTCCCCGGGCCTATAATTCACCCCTCCACTTT
TRBV7-8	NA	TRBJ2-3	many	CASSLARLSTDTQYF	TGTGCCAGCAGCTTAGCCAGGTTAAGCACAGATACGCAGTATTTT
TRBV7-2	NA	TRBJ2-2	many	CASSFSGPQGGELFF	TGTGCCAGCAGCTTCTCCGGGCCCCAGGGGGGGGAGCTGTTTTTT
TRBV6-1	TRBD1	TRBJ2-5	few	CASSEDRGETQYF	TGTGCCAGCAGTGAGGACAGGGGGGAGACCCAGTACTTC
TRBV7-8	NA	TRBJ2-5	many	CASSLEGVHGETQYF	TGTGCCAGCAGCTTAGAGGGGGTACACGGGGAGACCCAGTACTTC
TRBV6-2/TRBV6-3	NA	TRBJ2-7	NA	CASRTWGHEQYF	TGTGCCAGCAGGACTTGGGGGCACGAGCAGTACTTC
TRBV19	NA	TRBJ2-5	many	CASSMGETQYF	TGTGCCAGTAGTATGGGCGAGACCCAGTACTTC
TRBV19	NA	TRBJ1-5	once	CASSIEGYQPQHF	TGTGCCAGTAGTATTGAGGGTTATCAGCCCCAGCATTTT
TRBV28	NA	TRBJ1-2	many	CASAPDSAGNYGYTF	TGTGCCAGCGCCCCAGATTCGGCAGGGAATTATGGCTACACCTTC
TRBV3-1	NA	TRBJ1-1	NA	CASSQGPQGNTEAFF	TGTGCCAGCAGCCAGGGCCCCCAAGGGAACACTGAAGCTTTCTTT
TRBV20-1	TRBD1	TRBJ2-1	few	CSASTGGRYNEQFF	TGCAGTGCTTCGACAGGGGGCAGGTACAATGAGCAGTTCTTC
TRBV28	TRBD2	TRBJ2-1	NA	CASRETSGRAFRNEQFF	TGTGCCAGTCGGGAGACTAGCGGGAGGGCCTTTAGAAATGAGCAGTTCTTC
TRBV7-7	TRBD2	TRBJ2-1	many	CASSSTGTSPYNEQFF	TGTGCCAGCAGTTCGACCGGGACTAGCCCTTACAATGAGCAGTTCTTC
TRBV4-1	TRBD1	TRBJ1-2	NA	CASSQLTGVKGYTF	TGCGCCAGCAGCCAACTAACAGGGGTTAAGGGCTACACCTTC
TRBV30	TRBD1	TRBJ1-5	NA	CAWSPGQGPRGNQPQHF	TGTGCCTGGAGTCCGGGACAGGGACCGCGTGGCAATCAGCCCCAGCATTTT
TRBV19	NA	TRBJ2-3	NA	CASTTGFSTDTQYF	TGTGCCAGTACAACAGGGTTCAGCACAGATACGCAGTATTTT
TRBV3-1	TRBD1	TRBJ1-1	NA	CASSPILRTGGNTEAFF	TGTGCCAGCAGTCCCATTCTGAGGACAGGGGGTAACACTGAAGCTTTCTTT
TRBV12-3/TRBV12-4	TRBD1	TRBJ1-2	many	CASSLAGGQGANYGYTF	TGTGCCAGCAGTTTAGCGGGAGGGCAGGGGGCTAACTATGGCTACACCTTC
TRBV15	NA	TRBJ2-3	few	CATSRDGTPVAEADTQYF	TGTGCCACCAGCAGAGATGGGACACCAGTCGCGGAGGCAGATACGCAGTATTTT
TRBV6-1	TRBD1	TRBJ1-2	NA	CASSSSPTGDVYGYTF	TGTGCCAGCAGTTCCTCACCGACAGGGGATGTCTATGGCTACACCTTC